This TCR beta chain is drawn from a study of CD8 T cells in Susac syndrome. RNA was extracted with the RNeasy kit, and a quantity of about 0.45 to 1 ug was reverse transcribed using random hexamers. TCRdb used MiXCR to reprocess the immunoSEQ multiplex PCR reads, holding one entry per CDR3 protein. The table lists 170,000 or so distinct CDR3 sequences, just under 95% of them singletons. The Susac syndrome patients fit the recently defined diagnostic criteria for definite or probable disease. CDR1 is SGHTA, CDR2 FQGNSA, per germline. The CDR3 consists of 15 residues. Trimming removed 6 bases from V and 8 bases from J; junction bases left unmatched: 7.

The source material was CD4+ T cells from PBMCs. The chain recombines TRBV7-2 with TRBJ2-1; 13 bases line up with TRBD2. The sequence came from a human donor with Susac syndrome. CDR3 DNA: TGTGCCAGCAGTCACACTAGCGGGAGGGGTCATGAGCAGTTCTTC. Translated: CASSHTSGRGHEQFF.